A single sample is the source of the 22 T cell receptor beta chains below, sequenced in a study of blood T cell repertoires in COVID-19. The table came from immunoSEQ multiplex PCR; TCRdb's copy has only in-frame clones and leaves some out. Of over 50,000 clones listed, around 90% were seen once; the top ten hold approximately 3.5%. Sequenced: peripheral blood. These TCRs come from a human donor in a cohort sampled during active COVID-19.

This chain connects TRBV7-9 to TRBJ2-7; D might be TRBD1 (6 bases). With 3 bases removed from V and 0 bases from J, the gap between germline ends came to 9 bases. The CDR3 has 14 amino acids. Germline V gene sequence: CDR1 SEHNR, CDR2 FQNEAQ (reference sequence). The CDR3 spells CASSFGTSSYEQYF. CDR3 sequence (DNA): TGTGCCAGCAGCTTTGGGACAAGCTCCTACGAGCAGTACTTC.

This chain connects TRBV2 to TRBJ2-1, with TRBD2 matching over 10 bases. CDR1 and CDR2 from the germline V gene are SNHLY and FYNNEI. J lost 3 bases, V lost 10 bases, and 6 bases had no gene match. CDR3 length: 14 residues. CDR3 DNA sequence: TGTGCCACATCCGGGACTAGCGTCTACAATGAGCAGTTCTTC. It specifies CATSGTSVYNEQFF.

This chain connects TRBV18 to TRBJ1-2; D is undetermined. V lost 3 bases, J lost 0 bases, and 17 bases lay in between. CDR3 length: 17 amino acids. Germline V gives CDR1 KGHSH, CDR2 LQKENI. The CDR3 sequence: CASSPVREAATNYGYTF. Written as DNA, the CDR3 is TGTGCCAGCTCACCCGTCCGCGAGGCAGCCACTAACTATGGCTACACCTTC.

This chain joins TRBV29-1 and TRBJ1-2; D is undetermined. Trimming shortened V by 4 bases and J by 3 bases, and 6 bases separated the two germline ends. CDR3 length equals 11 residues. In germline, CDR1 is SQVTM, CDR2 ANQGSEA. The CDR3 is CSVGRDYGYTF. CDR3 nucleotides: TGCAGCGTTGGGAGGGACTATGGCTACACCTTC.

This chain links TRBV5-1 with TRBJ1-1; the D gene is possibly TRBD1 (6 bases). There are 14 residues in the CDR3. V lost 4 bases to trimming and J lost 1 base, with 11 bases between them. CDR1 SGHRS and CDR2 YFSETQ come from the germline V gene. This chain's CDR3 is CASSQTTGNTEAFF. The DNA for the CDR3 is TGCGCCAGCAGCCAGACGACAGGGAACACTGAAGCTTTCTTT.

This sequence joins TRBV2 and TRBJ2-2; TRBD1 agrees at 8 bases. The ends lost 5 bases at V and 4 bases at J; junction bases unmatched: 9. Germline V gene data show CDR1 as SNHLY and CDR2 as FYNNEI. This CDR3 is 16 amino acids long. CDR3 region: CASSPRTGSVTGELFF. The CDR3 DNA reads TGTGCCAGCAGTCCAAGGACAGGGTCGGTCACCGGGGAGCTGTTTTTT. Full variable domain (outside the CDR3, taken from reference TRBV2 and TRBJ2-2): EPEVTQTPSHQVTQMGQEVILRCVPISNHLYFYWYRQILGQKVEFLVSFYNNEISEKSEIFDDQFSVERPDGSNFTLKIRSTKLEDSAMYFCASSPRTGSVTGELFFGEGSRLTVL.

The V gene is TRBV10-3, the J gene TRBJ2-3; D remains unclear. Trimming stripped 4 bases from V and 4 bases from J, with 6 bases between. Germline loops: CDR1 ENHRY, CDR2 SYGVKD. The length of the CDR3 is 12 residues. CDR3 loop: CAISGQADTQYF. As DNA, the CDR3 is TGTGCCATCAGTGGTCAGGCAGATACGCAGTATTTT.

This chain uses TRBV19 with TRBJ2-1; 8 bases fit TRBD2. Germline trimming cut 4 bases from V and 5 bases from J; bases unmatched to any gene: 7. Germline CDR1 is LNHDA and CDR2 is SQIVND (reference sequence). This CDR3 contains 15 residues. The CDR3 nucleotides are TGTGCCAGTAGTACCAGAGCGGGAGCCCACAATGAGCAGTTCTTC. Translating it yields CASSTRAGAHNEQFF.

A single count supports this clone. The J gene is TRBJ2-2, the V gene TRBV5-1; 7 bases are a match to TRBD1. This CDR3 has 15 amino acids. The V gene's germline CDR1 is SGHRS and CDR2 YFSETQ. Trimming at V came to 4 bases and at J to 4 bases, leaving 7 bases not matched to a gene. This chain's CDR3 is CASSRLSGGTGELFF. CDR3 nucleotides: TGCGCCAGCAGCAGACTCTCAGGGGGCACCGGGGAGCTGTTTTTT. The full variable domain, its missing parts supplied by reference TRBV5-1 and TRBJ2-2, is KAGVTQTPRYLIKTRGQQVTLSCSPISGHRSVSWYQQTPGQGLQFLFEYFSETQRNKGNFPGRFSGRQFSNSRSEMNVSTLELGDSALYLCASSRLSGGTGELFFGEGSRLTVL.

This chain connects TRBV6-5 to TRBJ1-4; 7 bases line up with TRBD1. Germline values: CDR1 MNHEY, CDR2 SVGAGI. CDR3 length: 14 amino acids. J lost 7 bases, V lost 6 bases, and 8 bases had no gene match. The CDR3 DNA is TGTGCCAGCAGACCCTCGGGGACAGCTGAAAAACTGTTTTTT. Its protein is CASRPSGTAEKLFF.

The J gene is TRBJ2-7, the V gene TRBV15; perhaps TRBD2 as D (7 bases). CDR1 is LNHNV and CDR2 is YYDKDF in the germline V gene (reference sequence). CDR3 size: 15 residues. Trimming removed 0 bases from V and 7 bases from J, with 16 bases in between. The CDR3 is CATSRDRRGQGEQYF. Written as DNA, the CDR3 is TGTGCCACCAGCAGAGATCGGCGGGGGCAGGGGGAGCAGTACTTC.

This clone was seen a few times. The genes are TRBV19 and TRBJ1-5; D remains unclear. The V gene's germline CDR1 is LNHDA and CDR2 SQIVND (reference sequence). This CDR3 is built from 13 residues. The V end was cut by 9 bases, the J end by 0 bases, with 9 bases between. DNA of the CDR3: TGTGCCAGCGACATCGCTAGCAATCAGCCCCAGCATTTT. It codes for CASDIASNQPQHF.

The sample holds a few counts of this clone. The J gene is TRBJ1-5, the V gene TRBV7-2; D call uncertain. Between the trimmed V and J ends, which lost 1 base and 0 bases, there was a span of 4 bases. CDR3 size: 14 residues. Germline CDR1 and CDR2: SGHTA and FQGNSA. The CDR3, as DNA: TGTGCCAGCAGCTTAGACTTTAGCAATCAGCCCCAGCATTTT. It translates to CASSLDFSNQPQHF.

The rearrangement links TRBV3-1 (or the pseudogene TRBV3-2) to TRBJ2-3; D may be TRBD2 (6 bases). V was clipped by 1 base and J by 1 base, with 12 bases between them. The CDR3 is made up of 16 amino acids. The germline CDR1 and CDR2 sequences are LGHDT and YNNKEL (reference sequence). The CDR3 nucleotides read TGTGCCAGCAGCCAAGGAGGCGGGAAAGGCACAGATACGCAGTATTTT. It codes for CASSQGGGKGTDTQYF.

The gene calls are TRBV10-3 and TRBJ1-5; 11 nucleotides match TRBD1. The CDR3 is made up of 14 amino acids. Per germline, CDR1 ENHRY and CDR2 SYGVKD. Trimming removed 3 bases from V and 9 bases from J; junction bases left unmatched: 4. Here the CDR3 DNA reads TGTGCCATCAGTGAAGCCGGGACAGGGGGGCCCCAGCATTTT. Amino acids: CAISEAGTGGPQHF.

This chain links TRBV18 with TRBJ2-5; perhaps TRBD2 as D (5 bases). This CDR3 region has 13 residues. Per the germline V gene, CDR1 is KGHSH and CDR2 is LQKENI. V lost 6 bases and J lost 3, with 11 bases in between. In nucleotides, the CDR3 is TGTGCCAGCTCCCTTGGACTCAAAGAGACCCAGTACTTC. It codes for CASSLGLKETQYF.

The rearrangement uses TRBV30 and TRBJ2-4; 10 bases are shared with TRBD2. The germline V gene encodes CDR1 GTSNPN and CDR2 SVGIG (reference sequence). The V and J ends lost 0 bases and 1 base, in that order; junction bases with no gene match: 9. The CDR3 contains 18 residues. As DNA, the CDR3 is TGTGCCTGGAGTGTACAGCGGGAGGGCCAAAAGGCCAAAAACATTCAGTACTTC. Residues: CAWSVQREGQKAKNIQYF. Based on the CDR3 plus reference TRBV30 and TRBJ2-4, the full variable domain is SQTIHQWPATLVQPVGSPLSLECTVEGTSNPNLYWYRQAAGRGLQLLFYSVGIGQISSEVPQNLSASRPQDRQFILSSKKLLLSDSGFYLCAWSVQREGQKAKNIQYFGAGTRLSVL.

In regard to this clone: One junction end does not reproduce the germline sequence, and a read error may be involved. J is TRBJ1-6 and V is TRBV6-1; TRBD1 aligns across 8 bases. Germline V gene data show CDR1 as MNHNS and CDR2 as SASEGT. The CDR3 contains 14 residues. CDR3 coding DNA: TGTGCCAGCAGGGAAGGGACAGGCTCTTCACCCCTCCACTTT. Its protein product is CASREGTGSSPLHF.

The chain has TRBV24-1 and TRBJ2-1, with D possibly being TRBD2 (5 bases). V shed 6 bases and J shed 10 bases, with 15 bases lying between them. The CDR3 has 13 residues. The V gene's germline CDR1 is KGHDR and CDR2 SFDVKD. This CDR3 reads CATSRKGRVEQFF. The CDR3 DNA sequence: TGTGCCACCAGTCGTAAAGGGCGGGTCGAGCAGTTCTTC.

The chain recombines TRBV18 with TRBJ2-7; 10 bases align to TRBD1. From germline, CDR1 is KGHSH and CDR2 LQKENI. Unmatched junction bases numbered 11, after V lost 2 bases and J lost 7 bases. The CDR3 has 16 residues. As DNA, the CDR3 is TGTGCCAGCTCACCATATAGTGGGACAGGGGTGAATGAGCAGTACTTC. Translating it yields CASSPYSGTGVNEQYF.

The gene calls are TRBV6-5 and TRBJ1-1, with TRBD1 identical over 11 bases. Per the germline V gene, CDR1 is MNHEY and CDR2 is SVGAGI. The CDR3 is 13 residues long. V was clipped by 7 bases and J by 8 bases; unmatched bases: 6. CDR3 amino acids: CASKRTGGGEAFF. The CDR3 region has the DNA TGTGCCAGCAAACGGACAGGGGGCGGGGAAGCTTTCTTT.

The chain employs TRBV5-4 and TRBJ2-6; TRBD1 matches at 10 bases. The J segment lost 9 bases and the V segment lost 4 bases, leaving 10 bases of the junction unmatched. CDR1 is SGHNT, CDR2 YYREEE, per germline (reference sequence). The CDR3 is made up of 16 amino acids. Written as DNA, the CDR3 is TGTGCCAGCAGCCGCGGACAGGGGGTGAATGGCAACGTCCTGACTTTC. This gives the protein CASSRGQGVNGNVLTF.